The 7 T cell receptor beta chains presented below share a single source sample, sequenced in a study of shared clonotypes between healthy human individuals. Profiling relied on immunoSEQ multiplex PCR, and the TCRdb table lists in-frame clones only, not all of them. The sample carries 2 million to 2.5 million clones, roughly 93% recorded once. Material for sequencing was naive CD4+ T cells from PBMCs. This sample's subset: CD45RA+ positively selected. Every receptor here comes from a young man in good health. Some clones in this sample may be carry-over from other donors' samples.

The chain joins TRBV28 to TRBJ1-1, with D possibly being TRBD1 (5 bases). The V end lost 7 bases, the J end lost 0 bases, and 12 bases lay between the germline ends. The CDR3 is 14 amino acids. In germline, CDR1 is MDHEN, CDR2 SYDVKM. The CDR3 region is CASTPGPMNTEAFF. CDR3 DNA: TGTGCCAGCACCCCGGGGCCTATGAACACTGAAGCTTTCTTT.

For the CDR3, the DNA is TGTGCCAGCAGTTACTCGTATCCGGCGGAGACCCAGTACTTC. This codes for CASSYSYPAETQYF. The chain carries TRBV6-6 and TRBJ2-5; D is unclear. The germline V gene encodes CDR1 MNHNY and CDR2 SVGAGI (reference sequence). Trimming cost V 0 bases and J 5 bases, with 10 bases left between them. The CDR3 sequence is 14 residues long.

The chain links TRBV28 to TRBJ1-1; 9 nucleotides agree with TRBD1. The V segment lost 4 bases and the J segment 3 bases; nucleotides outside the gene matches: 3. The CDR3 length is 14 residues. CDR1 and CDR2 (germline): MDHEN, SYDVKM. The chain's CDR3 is CASSYRGLYTEAFF. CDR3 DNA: TGTGCCAGCAGTTACAGGGGGCTTTACACTGAAGCTTTCTTT.

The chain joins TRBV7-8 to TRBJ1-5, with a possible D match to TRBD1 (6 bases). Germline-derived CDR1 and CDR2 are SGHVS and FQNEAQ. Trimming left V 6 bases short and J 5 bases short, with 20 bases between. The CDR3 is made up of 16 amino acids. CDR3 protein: CASSGKVGRGDQPQHF. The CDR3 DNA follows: TGTGCCAGCAGTGGAAAAGTTGGCAGGGGCGATCAGCCCCAGCATTTT.

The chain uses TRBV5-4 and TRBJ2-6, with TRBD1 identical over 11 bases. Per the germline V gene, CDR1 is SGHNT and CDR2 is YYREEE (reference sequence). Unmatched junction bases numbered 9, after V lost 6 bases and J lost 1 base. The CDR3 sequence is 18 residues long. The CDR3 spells CASMTPGQGGSGANVLTF. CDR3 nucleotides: TGTGCCAGCATGACACCGGGACAGGGGGGTTCTGGGGCCAACGTCCTGACTTTC.

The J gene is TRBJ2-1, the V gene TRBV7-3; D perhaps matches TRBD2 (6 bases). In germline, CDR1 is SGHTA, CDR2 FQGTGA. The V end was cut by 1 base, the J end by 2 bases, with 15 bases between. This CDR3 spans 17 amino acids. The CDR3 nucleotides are TGTGCCAGCAGCTTAAGTCCCCCGGGAGTAGCCTACAATGAGCAGTTCTTC. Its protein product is CASSLSPPGVAYNEQFF.

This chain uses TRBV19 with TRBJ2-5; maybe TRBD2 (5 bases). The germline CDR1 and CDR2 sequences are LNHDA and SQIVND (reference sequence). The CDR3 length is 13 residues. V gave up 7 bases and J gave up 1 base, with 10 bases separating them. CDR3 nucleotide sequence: TGTGCCAGTACCGGGGTAGCCCAAGAGACCCAGTACTTC. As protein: CASTGVAQETQYF. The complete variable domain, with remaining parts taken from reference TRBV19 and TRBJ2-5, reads DGGITQSPKYLFRKEGQNVTLSCEQNLNHDAMYWYRQDPGQGLRLIYYSQIVNDFQKGDIAEGYSVSREKKESFPLTVTSAQKNPTAFYLCASTGVAQETQYFGPGTRLLVL.